These 19 T cell receptor beta chains originate from one sample sequenced in a study of siplizumab effects on memory and regulatory T cells. Profiled with immunoSEQ multiplex PCR; TCRdb holds only in-frame clones, not every one. Here the sample spans some 100,000 clones, 90% to 95% being singletons. The specimen sequenced was non-Treg CD4+ T cells sorted from blood. The receptors stem from a human donor in good health.

This chain links TRBV4-2 with TRBJ2-3; D perhaps matches TRBD1 (6 bases). Trimming cost V 4 bases and J 6 bases, with 11 bases left between them. The CDR3 extends over 13 amino acids. Per the germline V gene, CDR1 is LGHNA and CDR2 is YNFKEQ. CDR3 sequence reads: CASSPRGLDTQYF. The CDR3 region has the DNA TGTGCCAGCAGCCCCAGGGGATTGGATACGCAGTATTTT.

The chain carries TRBV19 and TRBJ1-1; D remains ambiguous. V shed 2 bases and J shed 5 bases, with 3 bases lying between them. The CDR3 length is 11 residues. CDR1 and CDR2 from the germline V gene are LNHDA and SQIVND (reference sequence). CDR3 residues: CASSIWTEAFF. The CDR3 coding sequence is TGTGCCAGTAGTATATGGACTGAAGCTTTCTTT.

This chain connects TRBV11-3 to TRBJ2-3; D gene ambiguous. Trimming left V 1 base short and J 2 bases short, with 7 bases between. Germline CDR1 reads SGHNT; CDR2 reads YENEEA. This CDR3 region has 14 residues. The DNA for the CDR3 is TGTGCCAGCAGCTTAGGTCCGAACACAGATACGCAGTATTTT. Protein product: CASSLGPNTDTQYF.

The chain recombines TRBV11-2 with TRBJ2-5, with D possibly being TRBD1 or TRBD2 (5 bases each). Germline CDR1 SGHAT, CDR2 FQNNGV. This CDR3 has 16 amino acids. Between the trimmed V and J ends, which lost 5 bases and 2 bases, there was a span of 18 bases. CDR3 sequence reads: CASSPWPGRQQETQYF. The CDR3 bases are TGTGCCAGCAGCCCGTGGCCGGGACGGCAGCAAGAGACCCAGTACTTC.

The count of this clone is one. J is TRBJ1-5 and V is TRBV15; 7 bases are shared with TRBD1. The CDR3 is 19 residues long. From germline, CDR1 is LNHNV and CDR2 YYDKDF (reference sequence). With 5 bases clipped from V and 0 bases from J, the junction kept 16 bases outside the gene matches. The CDR3 coding sequence is TGTGCCACCAGCGGGGAACCCACAGGGGCCCTACCTAGCAATCAGCCCCAGCATTTT. It yields the protein CATSGEPTGALPSNQPQHF.

The genes are TRBV6-5 and TRBJ1-6; 7 positions match TRBD1. CDR3 length: 16 amino acids. Germline V CDR1 and CDR2: MNHEY, SVGAGI. V shed 0 bases and J 5 bases; nucleotides not matched to a gene: 4. This CDR3 is CASSYSAGGNNSPLHF. In DNA form, the CDR3 reads TGTGCCAGCAGTTACTCAGCAGGGGGAAATAATTCACCCCTCCACTTT.

This clone has just one count. V is TRBV18 and J is TRBJ1-4; 8 nucleotides align to TRBD1. V shed 4 bases, J shed 7 bases, and the junction held 5 bases outside the gene matches. Germline CDR1 is KGHSH and CDR2 is LQKENI. The CDR3 is 14 residues long. CDR3 sequence reads: CASSQQGDREKLFF. Written as DNA, the CDR3 is TGTGCCAGCTCACAACAGGGGGATCGTGAAAAACTGTTTTTT.

CDR3 in amino acids: CASSWVGGSTDTQYF. CDR3 sequence (DNA): TGCGCCAGCAGCTGGGTGGGCGGAAGCACAGATACGCAGTATTTT. The rearrangement links TRBV5-1 to TRBJ2-3; D is unresolved. Germline lookup yields CDR1 SGHRS and CDR2 YFSETQ. Trimming removed 3 bases from V and 0 bases from J, with 11 bases in between. This CDR3 is built from 15 residues.

V usage is TRBV5-1 and J usage is TRBJ2-1, with D perhaps TRBD1 (5 bases). This CDR3 region has 16 residues. Trimming left V 4 bases short and J 0 bases short, with 14 bases between. Germline V gene sequence: CDR1 SGHRS, CDR2 YFSETQ. CDR3 sequence reads: CASSQIPGNSYNEQFF. The CDR3 DNA sequence: TGCGCCAGCAGCCAGATTCCAGGGAACTCCTACAATGAGCAGTTCTTC.

The chain combines TRBV28 with TRBJ1-4; D not resolved. The CDR3 sequence is 15 residues long. Germline V gene lookup returns CDR1 MDHEN and CDR2 SYDVKM. Deletions cut 4 bases from V and 8 bases from J, with 17 bases between. The CDR3 region has the DNA TGTGCCAGCAGTTGGACTTTCCAATCCCTGGAAAAACTGTTTTTT. It codes for CASSWTFQSLEKLFF.

The chain recombines TRBV28 with TRBJ1-5; D uncertain. The V and J ends lost 5 bases and 13 bases respectively, with 24 bases between them. In germline, CDR1 is MDHEN, CDR2 SYDVKM. The CDR3 runs to 15 residues. The CDR3 region has the DNA TGTGCCAGCAGTCCCCCCATGTTATCGAGGGATCAGCAGCATTTT. Residues: CASSPPMLSRDQQHF.

The rearrangement uses TRBV6-6 and TRBJ2-3; either TRBD1 or TRBD2 may fit D (5 bases each). V was cut by 0 bases and J by 7 bases, with 14 bases left in between. This CDR3 has 15 amino acids. The germline CDR1 and CDR2 sequences are MNHNY and SVGAGI (reference sequence). The DNA for the CDR3 is TGTGCCAGCAGTTACTCAGGCGAGGGGTCCAATACGCAGTATTTT. Translating gives CASSYSGEGSNTQYF.

The DNA for the CDR3 is TGTGCCAGCAGCTTTGGGGACATTTATGGCTACACCTTC. Its translation is CASSFGDIYGYTF. The rearrangement uses TRBV5-6 and TRBJ1-2; D might be TRBD1 (6 bases). The germline gives CDR1 SGHDT, CDR2 YYEEEE. Trimming left V 2 bases short and J 5 bases short, with 10 bases between. This CDR3 is 13 amino acids long.

This sequence joins TRBV15 and TRBJ1-1; TRBD1 matches 8 bases. Germline values: CDR1 LNHNV, CDR2 YYDKDF (reference sequence). The CDR3 loop spans 14 amino acids. After removal of 6 bases from V and 3 bases from J, the junction contained 6 bases not matched to a gene. This CDR3 reads CATRPDRGYTEAFF. CDR3 DNA: TGTGCCACCAGACCCGACAGGGGATACACTGAAGCTTTCTTT.

This sequence joins TRBV6-6 and TRBJ1-1, with a possible D match to TRBD1 (5 bases). In germline, CDR1 is MNHNY, CDR2 SVGAGI (reference sequence). This CDR3 contains 15 residues. The germline V and J ends were trimmed by 2 bases and 1 base, with 11 bases remaining between them. The CDR3 loop is CASSYRDRENTEAFF. The CDR3, as DNA: TGTGCCAGCAGTTACCGGGACCGCGAGAACACTGAAGCTTTCTTT.

The chain links TRBV7-9 to TRBJ1-2; D unclear. Germline lookup yields CDR1 SEHNR and CDR2 FQNEAQ (reference sequence). CDR3 length equals 12 residues. V was cut by 8 bases and J by 5 bases, with 12 bases left in between. The CDR3 protein is CASAELRYGYTF. The DNA of the CDR3 is TGTGCCAGCGCTGAACTACGATATGGCTACACCTTC.

This sequence joins TRBV30 and TRBJ2-3, with TRBD1 as a possible D gene (6 bases). The V end was cut by 4 bases, the J end by 2 bases, with 13 bases between. Per germline, CDR1 GTSNPN and CDR2 SVGIG (reference sequence). The CDR3 has 14 amino acids. The CDR3, as DNA: TGTGCCTGGAAGTGGGGGCTTACCACAGATACGCAGTATTTT. This encodes CAWKWGLTTDTQYF.

The count of this clone is one. The V gene is TRBV4-2, the J gene TRBJ2-1; D remains unclear. Germline assignment: CDR1 LGHNA and CDR2 YNFKEQ. CDR3 length: 12 residues. Between the trimmed V and J ends, which lost 1 base and 7 bases, there was a span of 5 bases. CDR3 sequence: CASSQVSNEQFF. The DNA of the CDR3 is TGTGCCAGCAGCCAAGTCAGTAATGAGCAGTTCTTC.

This clone has a single count. This sequence joins TRBV15 and TRBJ1-5, with D perhaps matching TRBD1 (5 bases). V was trimmed by 1 base and J by 4 bases, leaving 8 bases between them. Per the germline V gene, CDR1 is LNHNV and CDR2 is YYDKDF (reference sequence). CDR3 size: 14 residues. The DNA for the CDR3 is TGTGCCACCAGCAGAGGTGACAGTAATCAGCCCCAGCATTTT. It is translated as CATSRGDSNQPQHF.